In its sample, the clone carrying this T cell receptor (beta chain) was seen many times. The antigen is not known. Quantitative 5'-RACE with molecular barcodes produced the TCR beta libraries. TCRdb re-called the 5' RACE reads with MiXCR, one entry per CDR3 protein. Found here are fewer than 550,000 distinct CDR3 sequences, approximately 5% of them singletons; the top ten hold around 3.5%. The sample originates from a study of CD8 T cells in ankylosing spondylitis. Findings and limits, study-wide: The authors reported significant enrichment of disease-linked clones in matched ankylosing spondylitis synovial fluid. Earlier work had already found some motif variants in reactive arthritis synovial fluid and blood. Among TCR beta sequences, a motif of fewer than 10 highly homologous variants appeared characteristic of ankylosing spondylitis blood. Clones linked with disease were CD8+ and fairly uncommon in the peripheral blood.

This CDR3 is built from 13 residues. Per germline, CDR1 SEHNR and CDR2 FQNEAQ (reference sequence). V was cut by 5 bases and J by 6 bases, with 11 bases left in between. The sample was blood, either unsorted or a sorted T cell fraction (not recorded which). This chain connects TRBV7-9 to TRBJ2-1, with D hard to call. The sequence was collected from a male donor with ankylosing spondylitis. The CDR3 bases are TGTGCCAGCAGCCGGCTAGTACTCAATGAGCAGTTCTTC. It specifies CASSRLVLNEQFF. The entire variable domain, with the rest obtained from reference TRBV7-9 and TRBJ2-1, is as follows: DTGVSQNPRHKITKRGQNVTFRCDPISEHNRLYWYRQTLGQGPEFLTYFQNEAQLEKSRLLSDRFSAERPKGSFSTLEIQRTEQGDSAMYLCASSRLVLNEQFFGPGTRLTVL.